This TCR beta chain was profiled in a study of blood T cell repertoires in COVID-19. Study background: Acute and convalescent COVID-19 samples came from the United States, Italy and Spain. The cDNA or gDNA used as material had been derived from T cells, B-cell-depleted T cells, or PBMCs.

Repertoires were generated with immunoSEQ multiplex PCR, while TCRdb's copy carries only in-frame clones and drops some. The sample lists some 66,000 clones; around 84% were seen once. The sample comprised peripheral blood. The clonotype originates from a man between 50 and 59 years old with active COVID-19.

CDR3 in amino acids: CASSANGQITGELFF. In DNA form, the CDR3 reads TGTGCCAGCTCGGCCAACGGACAAATCACCGGGGAGCTGTTTTTT. V and J are TRBV6-5 and TRBJ2-2, with D perhaps matching TRBD1 (5 bases). The CDR3 totals 15 residues. Germline CDR1 is MNHEY and CDR2 is SVGAGI. The V gene lost 8 bases and the J gene lost 4 bases, with 17 bases spanning the gap.